The 19 T cell receptor beta chains reported below all come from one sample, sequenced in a study of T cells in Graves' hyperthyroidism and ophthalmopathy. RNA transcripts gave rise to amplified TCR beta CDR3 regions. The HTBI set primed first-round TCR CDR3 RT-PCR. Each CDR3 protein is one row after TCRdb ran MiXCR on the multiplex PCR reads. The sample yields some 760,000 distinct CDR3 sequences, around 15% seen once. The material sequenced was blood. These receptors originate from a woman aged 18-29 years with Graves' hyperthyroidism.

V gene TRBV5-5 combines with J gene TRBJ2-1, with TRBD2 identical over 14 bases. Germline V gene data show CDR1 as SGHKS and CDR2 as YYEKEE (reference sequence). V dropped 3 bases and J dropped 0; count of bases not matched to a gene: 8. The CDR3 has 19 residues. The CDR3: CASSYGTSGSQHSYNEQFF. CDR3 nucleotide sequence: TGTGCCAGCAGCTATGGGACTAGCGGGAGCCAGCACTCCTACAATGAGCAGTTCTTC.

This clonotype came up many times. The V call is TRBV28, the J call TRBJ1-1, with D perhaps TRBD1 (6 bases). V dropped 5 bases and J dropped 11 bases, with 18 bases sitting between them. This CDR3 is 13 amino acids long. Looked up from germline, CDR1 is MDHEN and CDR2 is SYDVKM. The CDR3 here is CASSIPPQGRAFF. CDR3 in DNA: TGTGCCAGCAGTATCCCCCCACAGGGCCGGGCTTTCTTT.

This clonotype was picked up many times. The genes are TRBV2 and TRBJ2-2; TRBD2 matches 9 bases. The CDR3 length is 17 residues. Germline CDR1 reads SNHLY; CDR2 reads FYNNEI. V shed 3 bases, J shed 5 bases, and the junction held 10 bases outside the gene matches. CDR3 DNA: TGTGCCAGCAGTGAGGCCCCGACTAGCGGTGATACCGGGGAGCTGTTTTTT. It yields the protein CASSEAPTSGDTGELFF.

This clonotype was found many times. The chain links TRBV20-1 to TRBJ2-7, with D tentatively TRBD1 (6 bases). CDR1 and CDR2 (germline): DFQATT, SNEGSKA (reference sequence). The ends were cut back, 3 bases at V and 3 bases at J, with 24 bases in the middle. The CDR3 consists of 17 residues. CDR3 loop: CSARDLNRDRGIYEQYF. The DNA of the CDR3 is TGCAGTGCTAGGGATCTCAACCGCGATAGGGGGATCTACGAGCAGTACTTC.

The DNA for the CDR3 is TGTGCCAGCAGCATCGAACAGGGGGCACCCCACGAGCAGTACTTC. This codes for CASSIEQGAPHEQYF. This chain uses TRBV25-1 with TRBJ2-7, with 9 bases identical to TRBD1. The CDR3 covers 15 residues. V lost 6 bases and J lost 5; bases outside the gene matches: 11. The V gene's germline CDR1 is MGHDK and CDR2 SYGVNS.

This clonotype showed up many times. This sequence joins TRBV6-5 and TRBJ2-7, with D possibly being TRBD2 (7 bases). V lost 6 bases and J 3 bases, leaving 15 bases between the germline ends. This CDR3 has 14 amino acids. Per the germline V gene, CDR1 is MNHEY and CDR2 is SVGAGI. The CDR3 bases are TGTGCCAGCAGCGGGGGGCAAACTTACTACGAGCAGTACTTC. It yields the protein CASSGGQTYYEQYF.

This clonotype occurred a few times. This chain joins TRBV6-2 or TRBV6-3 and TRBJ2-4, with a possible D match to TRBD1 (6 bases). The CDR3 covers 15 residues. CDR1 is MNHEY, CDR2 SVGEGT, per germline. V shed 0 bases and J shed 6 bases, with 12 bases lying between them. The CDR3 coding sequence is TGTGCCAGCAGTTACTCGACAGGCAGGGTAAACATTCAGTACTTC. Protein product: CASSYSTGRVNIQYF.

The rearrangement links TRBV12-3 or TRBV12-4 to TRBJ2-7; no clear D gene. Trimming took 6 bases from V and 2 from J, leaving 11 bases between them. This CDR3 spans 13 amino acids. The CDR3 nucleotides are TGTGCCAGCAGCAGTTTAATGGCCTACGAGCAGTACTTC. Translation: CASSSLMAYEQYF.

This CDR3 is CASSQLMNTEAFF. The CDR3 DNA follows: TGCGCCAGCAGCCAATTAATGAACACTGAAGCTTTCTTT. V usage is TRBV4-1 and J usage is TRBJ1-1, with D unclear. CDR3 size: 13 residues. The ends were cut back, 2 bases at V and 0 bases at J, with 4 bases in the middle. CDR1 is MGHRA, CDR2 YSYEKL, per germline.

A few counts support this clonotype. The chain links TRBV2 to TRBJ2-7; 9 nucleotides agree with TRBD1. Germline assignment: CDR1 SNHLY and CDR2 FYNNEI. The CDR3 contains 15 residues. V dropped 4 bases and J dropped 5; count of bases not matched to a gene: 9. This CDR3 reads CASSGGTGLEDEQYF. The CDR3 bases are TGTGCCAGCAGTGGAGGGACAGGGCTTGAGGACGAGCAGTACTTC.

This clonotype was seen ten or more times. This sequence joins TRBV28 and TRBJ2-3; D gene uncertain. The CDR3 covers 13 residues. Trimming removed 6 bases from V and 2 bases from J, with 9 bases in between. The germline CDR1 and CDR2 sequences are MDHEN and SYDVKM. This CDR3 reads CASSHFPTDTQYF. The DNA for the CDR3 is TGTGCCAGCAGCCATTTCCCCACAGATACGCAGTATTTT.

This clonotype was observed once. This chain connects TRBV10-3 to TRBJ1-1; D is ambiguous. There are 16 residues in the CDR3. CDR1 and CDR2 from the germline V gene are ENHRY and SYGVKD. Between the trimmed V and J ends, which lost 5 bases and 0 bases, there was a span of 16 bases. Here the CDR3 DNA reads TGTGCCATCAGTAGTACGCAAGGGATTATGAACACTGAAGCTTTCTTT. Translated: CAISSTQGIMNTEAFF.

In the case of this clonotype: One base away lies a much larger clone, so this may be a sequencing read error. This chain connects TRBV6-2 or TRBV6-3 to TRBJ2-1; TRBD2 matches 14 bases. The V segment lost 4 bases and the J segment 8 bases; nucleotides outside the gene matches: 1. This CDR3 has 14 residues. Germline lookup yields CDR1 MNHEY and CDR2 SVGEGT. This CDR3 reads CASSWGLAGDEQFF. For the CDR3, the DNA is TGTGCCAGCAGTTGGGGACTAGCGGGAGATGAGCAGTTCTTC.

This clonotype was recorded many times. The rearrangement links TRBV6-2 or TRBV6-3 to TRBJ2-7; D not certain. The CDR3 totals 14 residues. Looked up from germline, CDR1 is MNHEY and CDR2 is SVGEGT. V was pared by 6 bases and J by 3 bases, with 15 bases between. CDR3 sequence (DNA): TGTGCCAGCAGCCCCCAGCTTCTGGGCTACGAGCAGTACTTC. Encoded protein: CASSPQLLGYEQYF.

In this sample, this clonotype turned up many times. The chain combines TRBV20-1 with TRBJ2-5; 7 bases are shared with TRBD1. This CDR3 contains 14 residues. CDR1 and CDR2 from the germline V gene are DFQATT and SNEGSKA (reference sequence). V shed 5 bases, J shed 6 bases, and the junction held 12 bases outside the gene matches. This CDR3 reads CSALTPQGWKTQYF. The CDR3 DNA is TGCAGTGCTCTGACACCACAGGGGTGGAAGACCCAGTACTTC.

This clonotype has at least ten counts. This CDR3 is CASSRDLGEKLFF. The CDR3 region has the DNA TGTGCCAGCTCACGGGACTTGGGGGAAAAACTGTTTTTT. The chain has TRBV18 and TRBJ1-4; D possibly corresponds to TRBD1 (5 bases). Germline CDR1 and CDR2: KGHSH and LQKENI. Trimming removed 4 bases from V and 8 bases from J, with 11 bases in between. The CDR3 has 13 residues. Full variable domain (outside the CDR3, taken from reference TRBV18 and TRBJ1-4): NAGVMQNPRHLVRRRGQEARLRCSPMKGHSHVYWYRQLPEEGLKFMVYLQKENIIDESGMPKERFSAEFPKEGPSILRIQQVVRGDSAAYFCASSRDLGEKLFFGSGTQLSVL.

This clonotype was seen more than once but under ten times. V is TRBV19 and J is TRBJ1-1, with D perhaps matching TRBD1 (5 bases). This CDR3 spans 12 amino acids. The germline V gene encodes CDR1 LNHDA and CDR2 SQIVND (reference sequence). The CDR3 coding sequence is TGTGGGTGGGGCTCCTTGAACACTGAAGCTTTCTTT. This codes for CGWGSLNTEAFF.

This clonotype was detected ten times or more. The V and J genes are TRBV30 and TRBJ2-7; no clear D. The V and J ends lost 6 bases and 4 bases respectively, with 7 bases between them. Germline V gene data show CDR1 as GTSNPN and CDR2 as SVGIG (reference sequence). There are 10 residues in the CDR3. The CDR3 nucleotides read TGTGCCTGCCTCGGATACGAGCAGTACTTC. Protein product: CACLGYEQYF.

This clonotype came up many times. With a much larger clone just one base away, this may be a read error. The chain uses TRBV11-1 and TRBJ1-1, with 7 bases lining up with TRBD1. Trimming at V came to 5 bases and at J to 3 bases, leaving 6 bases not matched to a gene. The germline V gene encodes CDR1 SGHAT and CDR2 FQDESV (reference sequence). CDR3 length: 14 residues. CDR3 sequence reads: CASSPTGLDTEAFF. Written as DNA, the CDR3 is TGTGCCAGCAGCCCGACAGGGTTGGACACTGAAGCTTTCTTT.